The sequence of this TCR beta chain was determined in a study of shared clonotypes between healthy human individuals. This clone occurred once. Its target is not known. The same CDR3 can be traced to other DNA sequences in this sample. Study outcomes and limitations: Among non-shared clonotypes, generation probabilities were lower than among those shared by all four donors.

Naive CD8 populations comprised CD45RO-negative cells positively selected for CCR7, excluding terminally differentiated effector memory CD45RA+ cells. The protocol was immunoSEQ multiplex PCR, while the TCRdb copy is restricted to in-frame clones and leaves out a portion. The profile covers approximately 650,000 clones, with less than 97% appearing a single time and about 0.11% taken by the ten largest. The CDR3 consists of 14 residues. Deletions cut 3 bases from V and 1 base from J, with 6 bases between. From germline, CDR1 is MNHEY and CDR2 SMNVEV (reference sequence). The sample taken for sequencing was naive CD8+ T cells sorted from blood. The V gene is TRBV27, the J gene TRBJ2-2; no reliable D call. The receptor was isolated from a woman between 25 and 40 years old in good health. The CDR3 reads CASSFGRNTGELFF. CDR3 DNA sequence: TGTGCCAGCAGTTTTGGACGGAACACCGGGGAGCTGTTTTTT.